The 24 T cell receptor beta chains presented below share a single source sample, sequenced in a study of regulatory T cells in long-lasting Graves disease. With iRepertoire HTBI primers and Arm-PCR of CDR3 regions, TCR beta libraries were built. TCRdb itself ran the multiplex PCR reads through MiXCR, one entry per CDR3 protein. The table shows 550,000 to 650,000 distinct CDR3 sequences, with roughly 15% occurring only once. The time point is: newly diagnosed GD, antithyroid drugs for less than 3 months. Researchers made the TCR library from RNA that was extracted from PBMCs. This sample also appeared in a second study, on T cells in Graves' hyperthyroidism and ophthalmopathy.

The sequencing used peripheral blood mononuclear cells (PBMCs), collected at new diagnosis, from a patient treated with antithyroid drugs. These receptor sequences come from a man aged 18 to 30 with Graves disease.

This clonotype occurred a few times. The rearrangement links TRBV6-5 to TRBJ2-2, with 8 nucleotides matching TRBD1. The CDR3 loop spans 18 amino acids. V shed 2 bases and J 1 base; nucleotides not matched to a gene: 9. Per germline, CDR1 MNHEY and CDR2 SVGAGI. The CDR3 region is CASSYPGTGQGNTGELFF. The CDR3 DNA sequence: TGTGCCAGCAGTTACCCCGGTACCGGACAGGGGAACACCGGGGAGCTGTTTTTT.

This clonotype was counted many times. This rearrangement joins TRBV12-3 or TRBV12-4 to TRBJ2-1; 8 positions agree with TRBD2. The V and J ends lost 4 bases and 2 bases, in that order; junction bases with no gene match: 7. The CDR3 has 16 amino acids. DNA of the CDR3: TGTGCCAGCAGTTACCTTGCGGGAGGACCCTACAATGAGCAGTTCTTC. It is translated as CASSYLAGGPYNEQFF.

V gene TRBV6-6 combines with J gene TRBJ1-2, with 7 bases that match TRBD1. The CDR3 sequence is 17 residues long. The V gene's germline CDR1 is MNHNY and CDR2 SVGAGI (reference sequence). The ends lost 0 bases at V and 7 bases at J; junction bases unmatched: 14. CDR3 sequence: CASSYSETGLAESGYTF. The CDR3 DNA reads as TGTGCCAGCAGTTACTCGGAGACAGGGCTGGCCGAGTCTGGCTACACCTTC.

This clonotype was recorded at least ten times. The rearrangement uses TRBV12-3 or TRBV12-4 and TRBJ2-1; a possible D gene is TRBD1 (5 bases). Deletions cut 5 bases from V and 9 bases from J, with 11 bases between. The CDR3 runs to 12 residues. The CDR3 sequence is CASSARTFEQFF. DNA of the CDR3: TGTGCCAGCAGTGCCCGGACATTTGAGCAGTTCTTC.

This clonotype was seen a few times. The rearrangement joins TRBV20-1 to TRBJ1-2; tentatively, D is TRBD1 (6 bases). CDR3 size: 17 residues. With 5 bases removed from V and 3 bases from J, the gap between germline ends came to 25 bases. Germline CDR1 reads DFQATT; CDR2 reads SNEGSKA (reference sequence). CDR3 sequence reads: CSAEGGPFGSKDYGYTF. The CDR3 region has the DNA TGCAGTGCTGAGGGGGGCCCGTTTGGGTCTAAGGACTATGGCTACACCTTC.

This clonotype appeared a few times. V is TRBV18 and J is TRBJ1-2; D may be TRBD1 (5 bases). Trimming removed 2 bases at V and 8 bases at J, with 12 bases between. Germline CDR1 reads KGHSH; CDR2 reads LQKENI. The CDR3 is 13 residues long. The CDR3 spells CASSPSDSRGYTF. The CDR3 DNA reads as TGTGCCAGCTCACCATCAGACAGCCGGGGCTACACCTTC.

In this sample, this clonotype turned up many times. The chain carries TRBV6-6 and TRBJ1-1; D may be TRBD1 (5 bases). The CDR3 has 17 residues. V was pared by 0 bases and J by 0 bases, with 14 bases between. Germline CDR1 and CDR2: MNHNY and SVGAGI (reference sequence). The CDR3, as DNA: TGTGCCAGCAGTTACTCGAGGACACGGCCCATGAACACTGAAGCTTTCTTT. Encoded protein: CASSYSRTRPMNTEAFF.

This clonotype was picked up many times. The gene calls are TRBV11-2 and TRBJ1-4; 7 bases agree with TRBD1. There are 15 residues in the CDR3. Germline CDR1 is SGHAT and CDR2 is FQNNGV. With 5 bases clipped from V and 1 base from J, the junction kept 4 bases outside the gene matches. The CDR3 sequence: CASSHHRGTNEKLFF. The CDR3 DNA is TGTGCCAGCAGCCACCACAGGGGAACTAATGAAAAACTGTTTTTT. Combining the CDR3 with reference TRBV11-2 and TRBJ1-4 gives the whole variable domain EAGVAQSPRYKIIEKRQSVAFWCNPISGHATLYWYQQILGQGPKLLIQFQNNGVVDDSQLPKDRFSAERLKGVDSTLKIQPAKLEDSAVYLCASSHHRGTNEKLFFGSGTQLSVL.

Only a few counts were recorded for this clonotype. The V and J genes are TRBV7-9 and TRBJ2-7, with D perhaps TRBD2 (5 bases). This CDR3 has 14 amino acids. Per germline, CDR1 SEHNR and CDR2 FQNEAQ (reference sequence). The V and J ends lost 3 bases and 6 bases respectively, with 15 bases between them. The CDR3 coding sequence is TGTGCCAGCAGCTTCCGGCCCGGAAGCGGCGAGCAGTACTTC. Residues: CASSFRPGSGEQYF.

The V call is TRBV9, the J call TRBJ2-7, with 7 positions matching TRBD1. Losses at the gene ends were 3 bases for V and 5 bases for J; bases not matched to a gene: 14. Germline loops: CDR1 SGDLS, CDR2 YYNGEE. The length of the CDR3 is 16 residues. The CDR3 loop is CASSEDSGTEFDEQYF. The CDR3 nucleotides are TGTGCCAGCAGCGAAGACTCCGGGACAGAGTTTGACGAGCAGTACTTC.

The chain employs TRBV9 and TRBJ2-2; tentatively, D is TRBD2 (5 bases). This CDR3 has 15 residues. The germline CDR1 and CDR2 sequences are SGDLS and YYNGEE. Trimming cost V 4 bases and J 4 bases, with 14 bases left between them. The CDR3 sequence is CASSSRITSTGELFF. In nucleotides, the CDR3 is TGTGCCAGCAGCTCCCGGATTACTAGCACCGGGGAGCTGTTTTTT. Drawing the rest from reference TRBV9 and TRBJ2-2, the complete variable domain is DSGVTQTPKHLITATGQRVTLRCSPRSGDLSVYWYQQSLDQGLQFLIQYYNGEERAKGNILERFSAQQFPDLHSELNLSSLELGDSALYFCASSSRITSTGELFFGEGSRLTVL.

This clonotype appeared a few times. The V and J genes are TRBV20-1 and TRBJ2-1; perhaps TRBD2 as D (7 bases). Germline V CDR1 and CDR2: DFQATT, SNEGSKA (reference sequence). Trimming left V 4 bases short and J 6 bases short, with 22 bases between. The CDR3 is 16 amino acids. CDR3 coding DNA: TGCAGTGCTATTTTCCGGGGGGCGTATCAAGCCAATGAGCAGTTCTTC. Its translation: CSAIFRGAYQANEQFF.

The rearrangement links TRBV3-1 to TRBJ2-1; D tentatively reads TRBD1 or TRBD2 (5 bases each). Germline V gives CDR1 LGHDT, CDR2 YNNKEL (reference sequence). This CDR3 has 14 residues. Trimming stripped 4 bases from V and 5 bases from J, with 12 bases between. CDR3 protein: CASSRRDHHNEQFF. The CDR3 nucleotides are TGTGCCAGCAGCCGCCGGGACCACCACAATGAGCAGTTCTTC.

This clonotype was observed many times. V and J are TRBV18 and TRBJ1-1; D possibly corresponds to TRBD1 (5 bases). The V end was cut by 2 bases, the J end by 8 bases, with 9 bases between. The CDR3 loop spans 12 amino acids. Germline V gene sequence: CDR1 KGHSH, CDR2 LQKENI. The CDR3 region has the DNA TGTGCCAGCTCACCAGGACGGGGGGAAGCTTTCTTT. Encoded protein: CASSPGRGEAFF.

This sequence joins TRBV20-1 and TRBJ2-7; possible D gene TRBD1, 6 bases. The CDR3 is 13 residues long. The V end was cut by 3 bases, the J end by 5 bases, with 14 bases between. Germline V gene sequence: CDR1 DFQATT, CDR2 SNEGSKA (reference sequence). This CDR3 is CSASDRTLDEQYF. CDR3 sequence (DNA): TGCAGTGCTAGCGACAGGACCTTAGACGAGCAGTACTTC.

The chain couples TRBV18 to TRBJ2-1; 9 nucleotides match TRBD2. The CDR3 has 14 residues. The J segment lost 6 bases and the V segment lost 5 bases, leaving 5 bases of the junction unmatched. CDR1 KGHSH and CDR2 LQKENI come from the germline V gene. The CDR3 DNA follows: TGTGCCAGCTCATCAGTTAGCGGGAGCAATGAGCAGTTCTTC. Translating gives CASSSVSGSNEQFF. Looking up the rest from reference TRBV18 and TRBJ2-1 gives the full variable domain: NAGVMQNPRHLVRRRGQEARLRCSPMKGHSHVYWYRQLPEEGLKFMVYLQKENIIDESGMPKERFSAEFPKEGPSILRIQQVVRGDSAAYFCASSSVSGSNEQFFGPGTRLTVL.

As regards this clonotype: An end of the junction differs from the germline gene, which may be a read error. This chain links TRBV3-1 with TRBJ2-1; 9 bases are shared with TRBD2. CDR1 LGHDT and CDR2 YNNKEL come from the germline V gene (reference sequence). CDR3 length: 16 amino acids. The CDR3 protein is CAGSPWTSETYNEQFF. CDR3 nucleotides: TGTGCCGGCAGCCCGTGGACTAGCGAGACCTACAATGAGCAGTTCTTC.

This clonotype came up a few times. V gene TRBV6-2 or TRBV6-3 combines with J gene TRBJ1-2; 8 bases are a match to TRBD1. Per the germline V gene, CDR1 is MNHEY and CDR2 is SVGEGT. Trimming took 0 bases from V and 8 from J; bases not matched to a gene: 2. The CDR3 covers 13 residues. CDR3 DNA sequence: TGTGCCAGCAGTTACTCGACAGGGGTCGGCTACACCTTC. Its translation is CASSYSTGVGYTF.

This chain's CDR3 is CSAREGGDTQYF. CDR3 DNA: TGCAGTGCTAGAGAGGGGGGGGACACTCAGTACTTC. The chain joins TRBV20-1 to TRBJ2-4; D might be TRBD2 (7 bases). V shed 0 bases and J shed 12 bases, with 12 bases lying between them. This CDR3 is 12 amino acids long. Germline values: CDR1 DFQATT, CDR2 SNEGSKA (reference sequence).

This sequence joins TRBV4-1 and TRBJ2-1; the D gene is possibly TRBD2 (6 bases). This CDR3 has 14 residues. Germline values: CDR1 MGHRA, CDR2 YSYEKL. Trimming removed 3 bases from V and 8 bases from J, with 14 bases in between. DNA of the CDR3: TGCGCCAGCAGCCAGGAGACTAGACTCCATGAGCAGTTCTTC. Its translation: CASSQETRLHEQFF.

This clonotype was found many times. The chain employs TRBV9 and TRBJ2-5; TRBD2 matches at 8 bases. Germline CDR1 SGDLS, CDR2 YYNGEE. The CDR3 is made up of 15 amino acids. Trimming removed 0 bases from V and 5 bases from J; junction bases left unmatched: 6. The CDR3 DNA follows: TGTGCCAGCAGCGTAGATGGGAGACTAGCGGAGACCCAGTACTTC. Translation: CASSVDGRLAETQYF.

This clonotype appeared many times. This chain joins TRBV27 and TRBJ2-1; D may be TRBD2 (6 bases). V was cut by 3 bases and J by 8 bases, with 14 bases left in between. Germline values: CDR1 MNHEY, CDR2 SMNVEV (reference sequence). This CDR3 region has 14 residues. This CDR3 reads CASSFSGLYDEQFF. The CDR3 DNA is TGTGCCAGCAGTTTCTCGGGACTTTATGATGAGCAGTTCTTC.

V gene TRBV20-1 combines with J gene TRBJ1-2; 9 bases map to TRBD1. CDR1 is DFQATT, CDR2 SNEGSKA, per germline (reference sequence). The CDR3 sequence is 14 residues long. V shed 4 bases, J shed 4 bases, and the junction held 7 bases outside the gene matches. CDR3 in amino acids: CSAKPGQGSYGYTF. DNA for the CDR3: TGCAGTGCTAAACCGGGACAGGGAAGCTATGGCTACACCTTC.

As for this clonotype: Its ends do not fully match the called genes, so a read error is possible. The chain has TRBV20-1 and TRBJ1-1, with D possibly being TRBD1 (6 bases). Germline values: CDR1 DFQATT, CDR2 SNEGSKA (reference sequence). This CDR3 comprises 15 residues. The DNA of the CDR3 is TGCAGTGCCGACCAGAACAGGGAATGGAACTCTGAAGCTTTCTTT. Its protein product is CSADQNREWNSEAFF.